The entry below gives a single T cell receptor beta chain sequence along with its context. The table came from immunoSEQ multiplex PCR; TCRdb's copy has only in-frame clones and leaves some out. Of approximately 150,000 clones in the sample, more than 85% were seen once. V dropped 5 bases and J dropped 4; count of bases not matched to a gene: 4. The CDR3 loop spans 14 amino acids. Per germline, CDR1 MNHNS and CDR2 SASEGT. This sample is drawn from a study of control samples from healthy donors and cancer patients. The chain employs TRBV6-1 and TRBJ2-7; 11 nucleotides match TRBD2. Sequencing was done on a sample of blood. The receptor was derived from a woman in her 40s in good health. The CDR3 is CASSRLAGRYEQYF. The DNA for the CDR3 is TGTGCCAGCAGTAGACTAGCGGGGCGGTACGAGCAGTACTTC.